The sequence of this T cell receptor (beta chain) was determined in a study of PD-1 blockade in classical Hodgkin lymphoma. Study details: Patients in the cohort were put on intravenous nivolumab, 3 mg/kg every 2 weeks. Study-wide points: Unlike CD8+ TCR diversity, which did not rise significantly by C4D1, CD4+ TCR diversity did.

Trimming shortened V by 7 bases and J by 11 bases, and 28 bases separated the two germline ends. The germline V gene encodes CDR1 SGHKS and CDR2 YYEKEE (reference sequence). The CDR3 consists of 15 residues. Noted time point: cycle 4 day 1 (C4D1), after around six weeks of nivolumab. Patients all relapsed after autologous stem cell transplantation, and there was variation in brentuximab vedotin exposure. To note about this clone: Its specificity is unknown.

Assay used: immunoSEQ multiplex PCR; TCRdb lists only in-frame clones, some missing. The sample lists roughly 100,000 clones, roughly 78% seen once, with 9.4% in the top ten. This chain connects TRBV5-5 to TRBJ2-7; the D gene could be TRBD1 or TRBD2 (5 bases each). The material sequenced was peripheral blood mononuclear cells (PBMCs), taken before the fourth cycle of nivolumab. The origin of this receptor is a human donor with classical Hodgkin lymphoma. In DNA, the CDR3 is TGTGCCAGCCTAGGGACGCCCGGTACATTAAGTGAGGAGTACTTC. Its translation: CASLGTPGTLSEEYF.